What follows describes a single T cell receptor (beta chain). This sample was taken from a study of T cell responses to AZD1222 COVID-19 vaccine. Sequencing was performed with immunoSEQ multiplex PCR; in TCRdb, only in-frame clones are kept and a portion is missing. The sample includes about 130,000 clones, around 90% of them seen just once. CDR1 and CDR2 from the germline V gene are MDHEN and SYDVKM. Losses at the gene ends were 2 bases for V and 6 bases for J; bases not matched to a gene: 0. This CDR3 has 12 amino acids. Source: peripheral blood, taken on day 0 of AZD1222 vaccination. The receptor was derived from an adult in good health. The genes are TRBV28 and TRBJ1-1; 7 positions agree with TRBD1. The CDR3 loop is CASSLQGAEAFF. DNA of the CDR3: TGTGCCAGCAGTTTACAGGGGGCTGAAGCTTTCTTT.